The 26 T cell receptor beta chains below come from one sample, sequenced in a study of blood T cell repertoires in COVID-19. Here immunoSEQ multiplex PCR was the method, and the copy in TCRdb shows in-frame clones only, minus some. The data show approximately 190,000 clones, 80% to 90% seen once. The sequenced sample was peripheral blood. The receptors derive from a man of 80 years or more with acute or convalescent COVID-19.

This clone was counted ten times or more. The genes are TRBV19 and TRBJ2-2; no clear D. V lost 1 base and J 6 bases, leaving 12 bases between the germline ends. The CDR3 consists of 15 residues. Germline V gene sequence: CDR1 LNHDA, CDR2 SQIVND (reference sequence). As DNA, the CDR3 is TGTGCCAGTAGTATAGTGAGGAACCTCCCCGGGGAGCTGTTTTTT. This sequence encodes CASSIVRNLPGELFF.

The chain employs TRBV19 and TRBJ2-1; D not resolved. V was shortened by 1 base and J by 2 bases, with 9 bases between the two germline ends. Looked up from germline, CDR1 is LNHDA and CDR2 is SQIVND (reference sequence). CDR3 length: 15 residues. CDR3 protein: CASSIGSKTYNEQFF. CDR3 sequence (DNA): TGTGCCAGTAGTATAGGGTCTAAAACCTACAATGAGCAGTTCTTC.

The chain is built from TRBV19 and TRBJ1-1; TRBD1 might be the D (5 bases). Germline CDR1 reads LNHDA; CDR2 reads SQIVND (reference sequence). The ends were cut back, 6 bases at V and 0 bases at J, with 14 bases in the middle. This CDR3 is 15 amino acids long. This chain's CDR3 is CASRRTDSMNTEAFF. CDR3 DNA sequence: TGTGCCAGTAGGAGGACCGACAGCATGAACACTGAAGCTTTCTTT.

This clone appeared a few times. The chain carries TRBV18 and TRBJ2-7; D not resolved. V shed 0 bases and J shed 5 bases, with 5 bases lying between them. The CDR3 has 12 residues. The germline CDR1 and CDR2 sequences are KGHSH and LQKENI. CDR3 sequence reads: CASSPPAHEQYF. As DNA, the CDR3 is TGTGCCAGCTCACCACCGGCTCACGAGCAGTACTTC.

Comment on this clone: An end of the junction differs from the germline gene, which may be a read error. The chain has TRBV29-1 and TRBJ2-1; possibly TRBD1 or TRBD2 for D (5 bases each). The CDR3 loop spans 11 amino acids. The germline V gene encodes CDR1 SQVTM and CDR2 ANQGSEA. The CDR3 DNA reads TGCAGCGTAGAAGGGGAGCGCCCGCAGTTCTTC. This sequence encodes CSVEGERPQFF.

The V and J genes are TRBV7-8 and TRBJ2-1; D call uncertain. There are 11 residues in the CDR3. The germline V and J ends were trimmed by 5 bases and 4 bases, with 3 bases remaining between them. Germline V gene sequence: CDR1 SGHVS, CDR2 FQNEAQ. CDR3 sequence (DNA): TGTGCCAGCAGCACATACAATGAGCAGTTCTTC. Encoded protein: CASSTYNEQFF.

This chain links TRBV18 with TRBJ1-1, with 7 bases lining up with TRBD1. This CDR3 is 18 amino acids long. The trim removed 3 bases at V and 1 base at J, leaving 14 bases unmatched. CDR1 is KGHSH, CDR2 LQKENI, per germline. For the CDR3, the DNA is TGTGCCAGCTCACCTAGACTACAGGGGTTAGGTGAGAACACTGAAGCTTTCTTT. It yields the protein CASSPRLQGLGENTEAFF. Supplemented by reference TRBV18 and TRBJ1-1, the full variable domain reads NAGVMQNPRHLVRRRGQEARLRCSPMKGHSHVYWYRQLPEEGLKFMVYLQKENIIDESGMPKERFSAEFPKEGPSILRIQQVVRGDSAAYFCASSPRLQGLGENTEAFFGQGTRLTVV.

V is TRBV5-1 and J is TRBJ2-5; TRBD2 agrees at 7 bases. Germline V gives CDR1 SGHRS, CDR2 YFSETQ. V shed 3 bases and J 1 base; nucleotides not matched to a gene: 9. This CDR3 contains 16 residues. The CDR3 protein is CASSSMAGTTQETQYF. Here the CDR3 DNA reads TGCGCCAGCAGCTCCATGGCCGGGACTACCCAAGAGACCCAGTACTTC.

The chain is built from TRBV5-1 and TRBJ1-1; weak D call: TRBD1 (5 bases). Deletions cut 2 bases from V and 1 base from J, with 12 bases between. This CDR3 spans 15 amino acids. In germline, CDR1 is SGHRS, CDR2 YFSETQ. The CDR3 here is CASSFLGPRNTEAFF. The CDR3 bases are TGCGCCAGCAGCTTTCTGGGGCCGAGGAACACTGAAGCTTTCTTT. Drawing the rest from reference TRBV5-1 and TRBJ1-1, the complete variable domain is KAGVTQTPRYLIKTRGQQVTLSCSPISGHRSVSWYQQTPGQGLQFLFEYFSETQRNKGNFPGRFSGRQFSNSRSEMNVSTLELGDSALYLCASSFLGPRNTEAFFGQGTRLTVV.

The genes are TRBV15 and TRBJ2-5; D perhaps matches TRBD2 (5 bases). The CDR3 runs 15 residues. CDR1 is LNHNV and CDR2 is YYDKDF in the germline V gene (reference sequence). Trimming removed 0 bases from V and 5 bases from J, with 13 bases in between. CDR3 DNA sequence: TGTGCCACCAGCAGAGATCTCAAGGAGCGGGAGACCCAGTACTTC. It is translated as CATSRDLKERETQYF.

This chain uses TRBV9 with TRBJ1-3; D uncertain. V was pared by 0 bases and J by 3 bases, with 10 bases between. Germline V gene data show CDR1 as SGDLS and CDR2 as YYNGEE. CDR3 length: 15 residues. The DNA for the CDR3 is TGTGCCAGCAGCGTAGATATCCGCAGTGGAAACACCATATATTTT. Protein: CASSVDIRSGNTIYF.

This chain joins TRBV7-8 and TRBJ2-7, with 10 positions matching TRBD2. V gave up 5 bases and J gave up 2 bases; unmatched junction bases: 9. There are 16 residues in the CDR3. Germline values: CDR1 SGHVS, CDR2 FQNEAQ. The CDR3 bases are TGTGCCAGCAGCCCTCTTACTAGCGGGGTAACCTACGAGCAGTACGTC. This encodes CASSPLTSGVTYEQYV.

CDR3 sequence reads: CASSGTGTSGTYNEQFF. Here the CDR3 DNA reads TGCGCCAGCAGCGGTACCGGGACTAGCGGTACCTACAATGAGCAGTTCTTC. This rearrangement joins TRBV5-1 to TRBJ2-1; 11 bases map to TRBD2. J lost 2 bases, V lost 4 bases, and 8 bases had no gene match. The length of the CDR3 is 17 residues. Germline CDR1 SGHRS, CDR2 YFSETQ. Drawing the rest from reference TRBV5-1 and TRBJ2-1, the complete variable domain is KAGVTQTPRYLIKTRGQQVTLSCSPISGHRSVSWYQQTPGQGLQFLFEYFSETQRNKGNFPGRFSGRQFSNSRSEMNVSTLELGDSALYLCASSGTGTSGTYNEQFFGPGTRLTVL.

The chain has TRBV29-1 and TRBJ2-7; 11 nucleotides align to TRBD1. The CDR3 loop spans 14 amino acids. Germline V gene lookup returns CDR1 SQVTM and CDR2 ANQGSEA. V was clipped by 4 bases and J by 7 bases; unmatched bases: 9. The CDR3 protein is CSVAAGQGVREQYF. CDR3 nucleotides: TGCAGCGTTGCTGCGGGACAGGGGGTGAGGGAGCAGTACTTC.

The gene calls are TRBV9 and TRBJ2-2; TRBD1 might be the D (6 bases). Trimming removed 3 bases at V and 0 bases at J, with 9 bases between. The length of the CDR3 is 15 residues. Germline values: CDR1 SGDLS, CDR2 YYNGEE. CDR3 protein: CASSARGPNTGELFF. DNA for the CDR3: TGTGCCAGCAGCGCCAGGGGTCCGAACACCGGGGAGCTGTTTTTT.

This clone was picked up a small number of times. CDR3 sequence: CASRLGQGDNYGYTF. The CDR3 region has the DNA TGTGCCAGCAGACTCGGACAGGGCGATAACTATGGCTACACCTTC. The gene calls are TRBV6-1 and TRBJ1-2; 8 nucleotides match TRBD1. The CDR3 is made up of 15 amino acids. Trimming removed 6 bases from V and 1 base from J; junction bases left unmatched: 7. CDR1 is MNHNS, CDR2 SASEGT, per germline.

The chain is built from TRBV7-6 and TRBJ2-7, with 10 bases that match TRBD1. Germline values: CDR1 SGHVS, CDR2 FNYEAQ. The CDR3 runs 15 residues. V shed 2 bases, J shed 9 bases, and the junction held 10 bases outside the gene matches. The CDR3, as DNA: TGTGCCAGCAGCTTAACCGGGACAGGGGCTGAGAGGCAGTACTTC. Residues: CASSLTGTGAERQYF.

The V and J genes are TRBV30 and TRBJ1-6; 7 nucleotides agree with TRBD1. V dropped 4 bases and J dropped 0; count of bases not matched to a gene: 6. The length of the CDR3 is 16 residues. Per germline, CDR1 GTSNPN and CDR2 SVGIG (reference sequence). CDR3 region: CAWTRQGSSYNSPLHF. CDR3 nucleotides: TGTGCCTGGACCCGACAGGGAAGCTCCTATAATTCACCCCTCCACTTT.

The rearrangement links TRBV6-5 to TRBJ2-4; D might be TRBD2 (6 bases). The CDR3 totals 14 residues. Germline CDR1 is MNHEY and CDR2 is SVGAGI. V was shortened by 2 bases and J by 2 bases, with 7 bases between the two germline ends. CDR3 sequence: CASSYGRTKNIQYF. CDR3 coding DNA: TGTGCCAGCAGTTACGGGAGGACCAAAAACATTCAGTACTTC.

The chain combines TRBV19 with TRBJ2-3; TRBD1 aligns across 11 bases. J lost 1 base, V lost 10 bases, and 4 bases had no gene match. Germline V gene data show CDR1 as LNHDA and CDR2 as SQIVND (reference sequence). The CDR3 runs to 14 residues. The CDR3 DNA reads as TGTGCCACCGCGGACAGGGGGCGCACAGATACGCAGTATTTT. This gives the protein CATADRGRTDTQYF.

Regarding this clone: At one end the junction does not follow the germline gene, possibly because of a read error. Different DNA sequences within this sample yield the same CDR3. The chain employs TRBV7-2 and TRBJ2-2; tentatively, D is TRBD2 (6 bases). CDR1 and CDR2 (germline): SGHTA, FQGNSA. The CDR3 contains 14 residues. The CDR3 region is CASSLVSGYGELFF. The CDR3 DNA follows: TGCGCCAGCAGCTTAGTAAGCGGGTACGGGGAGCTGTTTTTT.

The rearrangement links TRBV6-1 to TRBJ2-7; 7 positions agree with TRBD1. V lost 0 bases, J lost 3 bases, and 14 bases stayed unmatched. CDR1 is MNHNS and CDR2 is SASEGT in the germline V gene. This CDR3 is 18 amino acids long. CDR3 amino acids: CASSEAYRGGPTFYEQYV. The CDR3 DNA is TGTGCCAGCAGTGAAGCGTACAGGGGCGGTCCCACGTTCTACGAGCAGTACGTC.

The CDR3 is CASSLGLGASYEQYF. CDR3 nucleotide sequence: TGCGCCAGCAGCTTAGGACTCGGAGCCTCCTACGAGCAGTACTTC. The chain carries TRBV5-1 and TRBJ2-7; a possible D gene is TRBD2 (5 bases). Germline CDR1 is SGHRS and CDR2 is YFSETQ. The CDR3 has 15 residues. V lost 2 bases and J 0 bases, leaving 12 bases between the germline ends.

This clone came up a few times. The chain is built from TRBV28 and TRBJ1-2; 9 positions match TRBD1. The junction had 10 bases not matched to a gene; V was cut back by 3 bases and J by 8 bases. The germline gives CDR1 MDHEN, CDR2 SYDVKM. The CDR3 extends over 15 amino acids. The CDR3 DNA reads TGTGCCAGCAGTTTCTCCGGGACAGGGCTTGACGGCTACACCTTC. Translating gives CASSFSGTGLDGYTF.

The chain uses TRBV6-6 and TRBJ2-4, with TRBD1 matching over 9 bases. The J segment lost 4 bases and the V segment lost 2 bases, leaving 6 bases of the junction unmatched. CDR3 length: 16 amino acids. From germline, CDR1 is MNHNY and CDR2 SVGAGI (reference sequence). The CDR3 spells CASSYGLTGGKNIQYF. The CDR3 DNA reads as TGTGCCAGCAGTTACGGTTTGACAGGGGGGAAAAACATTCAGTACTTC.

V and J are TRBV7-2 and TRBJ2-2; D not resolved. Germline-derived CDR1 and CDR2 are SGHTA and FQGNSA. The CDR3 covers 13 residues. Between the trimmed V and J ends, which lost 5 bases and 7 bases, there was a span of 11 bases. The CDR3 DNA is TGTGCCAGCAGCCCCCACAGCCTCGGGGAGCTGTTTTTT. As protein: CASSPHSLGELFF.